This T cell receptor beta chain was captured in a study of CD8+ T cells in alopecia areata. Treatment denoted: oral pan-JAK inhibitor, 5-10 mg twice daily. Extracted RNA was reverse transcribed, and the resulting cDNA served as sequencing template. Profiling relied on immunoSEQ multiplex PCR, and the TCRdb table lists in-frame clones only, not all of them. This sample carries fewer than 110,000 clones, 50% to 60% of them seen once, and the ten largest clones take about 17%. Trimming removed 3 bases at V and 8 bases at J, with 10 bases between. This CDR3 region has 12 residues. Germline CDR1 reads SQVTM; CDR2 reads ANQGSEA.

The J gene is TRBJ2-2, the V gene TRBV29-1, with D perhaps matching TRBD2 (5 bases). This sequence was found in a human donor with alopecia areata. Sequences were derived from CD8+ T cells sorted from blood, sampled at approximately week 56, from a patient treated with tofacitinib. Here the CDR3 reads CSVEGSSGELFF. The CDR3 DNA is TGCAGCGTTGAGGGGAGCTCGGGGGAGCTGTTTTTT.